These 22 T cell receptor beta chains share one sample of origin, sequenced in a study of vaccination effects on CD4 cells after COVID-19. No cognate antigen is known for these TCRs. Some clones are missing from TCRdb's copy, which holds only in-frame ones; the method was immunoSEQ multiplex PCR. The sample consists of under 30,000 clones, about 70% of them appearing once. Before sequencing took place, the ViraFEST assay used viral peptide pools to expand antigen-specific CD4+ T cells. Following a 10-day culture, CD4+ T cells were purified. Vaccine recipients, nucleocapsid antibody negative, had no prior SARS-CoV-2 infection. This specimen was CD4+ T cells from PBMCs cultured with HCoV-NL63 spike peptides, taken before COVID-19 vaccination. The source of these receptors is a human donor who received a COVID-19 vaccine.

The DNA for the CDR3 is TGTGCCAGCAGCGGGGAGGACTGGCGTAATGAAAAACTGTTTTTT. Protein: CASSGEDWRNEKLFF. The rearrangement links TRBV9 to TRBJ1-4, with D hard to call. Germline values: CDR1 SGDLS, CDR2 YYNGEE. The CDR3 has 15 amino acids. V dropped 3 bases and J dropped 4 bases, with 13 bases sitting between them.

CDR3 in DNA: TGTGCCAGCAGCTTAGCAGGGACTACCTCCCAAGAGACCCAGTACTTC. It codes for CASSLAGTTSQETQYF. This rearrangement joins TRBV7-2 to TRBJ2-5, with TRBD2 matching over 7 bases. V dropped 0 bases and J dropped 1; count of bases not matched to a gene: 5. From germline, CDR1 is SGHTA and CDR2 FQGNSA. The CDR3 consists of 16 residues.

This sequence joins TRBV28 and TRBJ1-5, with TRBD1 matching 12 bases. The CDR3 has 15 amino acids. CDR1 and CDR2 (germline): MDHEN, SYDVKM. The J segment lost 5 bases and the V segment lost 5 bases, leaving 4 bases of the junction unmatched. For the CDR3, the DNA is TGTGCCAGCAGTCCAGGGACAGGGGGCGATCAGCCCCAGCATTTT. Its translation is CASSPGTGGDQPQHF. The whole variable domain, remainder taken from reference TRBV28 and TRBJ1-5, is DVKVTQSSRYLVKRTGEKVFLECVQDMDHENMFWYRQDPGLGLRLIYFSYDVKMKEKGDIPEGYSVSREKKERFSLILESASTNQTSMYLCASSPGTGGDQPQHFGDGTRLSIL.

The CDR3 DNA reads TGTGCCAGCAGTCCACAGGGACCCGGTAATGAGCAGTTCTTC. Translation gives CASSPQGPGNEQFF. The chain recombines TRBV3-1 (or the pseudogene TRBV3-2) with TRBJ2-1, with D possibly matching TRBD1 (6 bases). Trimming pared 6 bases from V and 7 bases from J, leaving 16 bases between. Germline V gene data show CDR1 as LGHDT and CDR2 as YNNKEL (reference sequence). There are 14 residues in the CDR3.

J is TRBJ2-7 and V is TRBV18, with no clear D. CDR3 length: 11 amino acids. V was shortened by 5 bases and J by 6 bases, with 8 bases between the two germline ends. Germline V gives CDR1 KGHSH, CDR2 LQKENI. The CDR3 here is CASSSMSEQYF. DNA for the CDR3: TGTGCCAGCTCATCCATGTCCGAGCAGTACTTC.

This clone was counted a single time. The gene calls are TRBV4-2 and TRBJ1-4; the D gene is possibly TRBD1 (5 bases). V lost 0 bases and J 8 bases, leaving 13 bases between the germline ends. Germline V gives CDR1 LGHNA, CDR2 YNFKEQ. The CDR3 contains 15 residues. This CDR3 is CASSQDAGLGEKLFF. In DNA, the CDR3 is TGTGCCAGCAGCCAAGATGCAGGGCTGGGGGAAAAACTGTTTTTT.

This sequence joins TRBV6-5 and TRBJ2-3; D call uncertain. Germline CDR1 MNHEY, CDR2 SVGAGI. With 6 bases removed from V and 11 bases from J, the gap between germline ends came to 15 bases. The CDR3 is 12 residues long. The CDR3 loop is CASSPFRMGQYF. The CDR3 bases are TGTGCCAGCAGCCCATTTCGGATGGGGCAGTATTTT.

CDR3 sequence: CASSLGTGNKETQYF. CDR3 in DNA: TGCGCCAGCAGCTTGGGGACTGGAAATAAAGAGACCCAGTACTTC. The rearrangement uses TRBV5-1 and TRBJ2-5; perhaps TRBD2 as D (5 bases). Germline CDR1 and CDR2: SGHRS and YFSETQ. CDR3 size: 15 residues. V was pared by 0 bases and J by 3 bases, with 12 bases between.

The chain is built from TRBV30 and TRBJ1-3; unclear D gene. Per the germline V gene, CDR1 is GTSNPN and CDR2 is SVGIG (reference sequence). Trimming cost V 3 bases and J 5 bases, with 17 bases left between them. The CDR3 runs to 15 residues. CDR3 bases: TGTGCCTGGAGGCTCGGAGGTTATAATAGAAACACCATATATTTT. Its translation: CAWRLGGYNRNTIYF.

Only a few counts were recorded for this clone. In nucleotides, the CDR3 is TGTGCCAGCAGCCAGGTACCCCGTGTGGAGGCTTTCTTT. Amino acids: CASSQVPRVEAFF. The V gene is TRBV3-1 (or the pseudogene TRBV3-2), the J gene TRBJ1-1; D is uncertain. CDR1 and CDR2 from the germline V gene are LGHDT and YNNKEL (reference sequence). V was clipped by 3 bases and J by 11 bases, with 16 bases between them. The CDR3 is made up of 13 amino acids.

The rearrangement uses TRBV28 and TRBJ1-2, with D unclear. V was cut by 3 bases and J by 8 bases, with 13 bases left in between. CDR3 size: 13 residues. Germline CDR1 is MDHEN and CDR2 is SYDVKM. The CDR3 spells CASSFGTTGGYTF. The CDR3 DNA reads TGTGCCAGCAGTTTCGGAACCACGGGGGGCTACACCTTC.

This clone was seen more than once but under ten times. The chain combines TRBV4-2 with TRBJ2-3; D is uncertain. Germline V gene data show CDR1 as LGHNA and CDR2 as YNFKEQ. This CDR3 comprises 13 residues. Trimming took 0 bases from V and 2 from J, leaving 3 bases between them. The CDR3 here is CASSQEYTDTQYF. For the CDR3, the DNA is TGTGCCAGCAGCCAAGAATACACAGATACGCAGTATTTT.

V usage is TRBV6-4 and J usage is TRBJ2-3; D unresolved. The germline V and J ends were trimmed by 7 bases and 2 bases, with 19 bases remaining between them. The germline CDR1 and CDR2 sequences are MRHNA and SNTAGT. CDR3 length equals 16 residues. CDR3 residues: CASTPIPEKITDTQYF. As DNA, the CDR3 is TGTGCCAGCACTCCTATCCCTGAGAAGATCACAGATACGCAGTATTTT.

This chain uses TRBV20-1 with TRBJ2-3, with a weak D call TRBD1 (6 bases). CDR1 is DFQATT, CDR2 SNEGSKA, per germline (reference sequence). V lost 3 bases to trimming and J lost 0 bases, with 10 bases between them. CDR3 length equals 14 residues. The CDR3 DNA follows: TGCAGTGCTAGTTGGGGGCCCAGCACAGATACGCAGTATTTT. It specifies CSASWGPSTDTQYF.

This chain links TRBV28 with TRBJ1-2, with TRBD1 as a possible D gene (5 bases). The length of the CDR3 is 16 residues. Germline-derived CDR1 and CDR2 are MDHEN and SYDVKM. V lost 5 bases and J 3 bases, leaving 19 bases between the germline ends. Written as DNA, the CDR3 is TGTGCCAGCAGTCTCTCACCGGCCAGGGCAGACTATGGCTACACCTTC. Translation: CASSLSPARADYGYTF.

V and J are TRBV28 and TRBJ1-2; D unresolved. The CDR3 has 14 amino acids. V lost 5 bases, J lost 5 bases, and 15 bases lay in between. Germline CDR1 MDHEN, CDR2 SYDVKM. CDR3 in amino acids: CASSPPGGGYGYTF. In DNA, the CDR3 is TGTGCCAGCAGTCCCCCGGGAGGAGGGTATGGCTACACCTTC.

The gene calls are TRBV6-5 and TRBJ2-5, with unresolved D. The germline V gene encodes CDR1 MNHEY and CDR2 SVGAGI. V was trimmed by 7 bases and J by 4 bases, leaving 13 bases between them. The length of the CDR3 is 13 residues. CDR3 DNA sequence: TGTGCCAGCACTCCGGTCTGGGGAGAGACCCAGTACTTC. This gives the protein CASTPVWGETQYF.

The chain couples TRBV6-1 to TRBJ1-1; D is uncertain. Trimming left V 3 bases short and J 12 bases short, with 11 bases between. The CDR3 has 11 amino acids. Germline V lookup: CDR1 MNHNS, CDR2 SASEGT. CDR3 in amino acids: CASSDTRKSFF. CDR3 coding DNA: TGTGCCAGCAGTGACACTCGAAAATCTTTCTTT.

This chain links TRBV6-5 with TRBJ1-2; no clear D. Deletions cut 4 bases from V and 7 bases from J, with 16 bases between. Germline V gene sequence: CDR1 MNHEY, CDR2 SVGAGI. This CDR3 is 14 amino acids long. The CDR3 nucleotides are TGTGCCAGCAGTTTGCCGTTCGGAAAAGGTGGCTACACCTTC. This sequence encodes CASSLPFGKGGYTF.

This rearrangement joins TRBV10-3 to TRBJ1-1; TRBD1 matches 8 bases. V lost 10 bases and J lost 1; bases outside the gene matches: 14. The CDR3 has 16 residues. CDR1 ENHRY and CDR2 SYGVKD come from the germline V gene. CDR3 residues: CASKGTGGFTNTEAFF. The CDR3 region has the DNA TGTGCCAGCAAGGGTACAGGGGGGTTTACGAACACTGAAGCTTTCTTT.

The gene calls are TRBV18 and TRBJ1-1; maybe TRBD1 (6 bases). The germline V gene has CDR1 KGHSH and CDR2 LQKENI. The V gene lost 1 base and the J gene lost 5 bases, with 17 bases spanning the gap. This CDR3 is built from 16 residues. For the CDR3, the DNA is TGTGCCAGCTCACCACTGTCTGCGGGGGCCGGGACTGAAGCTTTCTTT. It specifies CASSPLSAGAGTEAFF.

This clone occurred a few times. V is TRBV18 and J is TRBJ1-1; no firm D call. V dropped 1 base and J dropped 4 bases, with 4 bases sitting between them. The CDR3 loop spans 12 amino acids. The germline V gene encodes CDR1 KGHSH and CDR2 LQKENI. In nucleotides, the CDR3 is TGTGCCAGCTCACCACAGGGCACTGAAGCTTTCTTT. Residues: CASSPQGTEAFF.